What follows is one TCR beta chain and its context. This sample was taken from a study of T cell clones after liver transplantation. Overall study: Graft-donor-reactive sequences were compared with third-party-reactive TCRbeta sequences from pre-transplant mixed lymphocyte reactions. Subjects received no induction therapy and standard immunosuppression until randomization at 12-24 months post-transplant.

Germline loops: CDR1 SGDLS, CDR2 YYNGEE. The V gene lost 3 bases and the J gene lost 7 bases, with 20 bases spanning the gap. CDR3 length: 16 amino acids. Generated by immunoSEQ multiplex PCR, the TCRdb table keeps only in-frame clones and is missing some. The table records 50,000 to 60,000 clones, approximately 70% of them present only once. The TCR originated in a human patient who received a liver transplant. Some T cells may be provided by the graft donor. This specimen consisted of CD4+ T cells from blood, obtained at the approximately 16-month timepoint. This chain uses TRBV9 with TRBJ2-1; maybe TRBD2 (6 bases). The CDR3 DNA sequence: TGTGCCAGCAGCGCCGGGGTGACGGGAGTAGGGAATGAGCAGTTCTTC. This sequence encodes CASSAGVTGVGNEQFF.